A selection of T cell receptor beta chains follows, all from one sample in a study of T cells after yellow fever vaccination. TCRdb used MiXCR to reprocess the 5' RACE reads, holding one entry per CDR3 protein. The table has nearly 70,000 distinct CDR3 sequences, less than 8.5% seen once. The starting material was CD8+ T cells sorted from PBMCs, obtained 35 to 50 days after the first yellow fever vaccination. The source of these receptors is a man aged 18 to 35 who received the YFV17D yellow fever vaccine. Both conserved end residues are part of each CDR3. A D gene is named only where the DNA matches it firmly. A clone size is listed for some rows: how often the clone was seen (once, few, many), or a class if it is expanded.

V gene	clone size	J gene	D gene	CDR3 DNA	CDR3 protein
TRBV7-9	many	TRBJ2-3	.	TGTGCCAGCAGCATCACTTTCCGGGGTACGCAGTATTTT	CASSITFRGTQYF
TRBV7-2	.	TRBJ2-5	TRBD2	TGTGCCAGCAGCTTAGGCACTAGCGGGGGGTACCAAGAGACCCAGTACTTC	CASSLGTSGGYQETQYF
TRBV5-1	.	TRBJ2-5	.	TGCGCCAGCAGCGACCACAGGGCTTACCAAGAGACCCAGTACTTC	CASSDHRAYQETQYF
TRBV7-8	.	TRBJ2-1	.	TGTGCCAGCAGCCCATTCGGACCACCATACAATGAGCAGTTCTTC	CASSPFGPPYNEQFF
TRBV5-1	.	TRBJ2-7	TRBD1	TGCGCCACCGAACAGGGGGGCGAGCAGTACTTC	CATEQGGEQYF
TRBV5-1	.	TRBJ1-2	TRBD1	TGCGCCAGCAGCGCCGGGACAGGGGCCGGGGGCTACACCTTC	CASSAGTGAGGYTF
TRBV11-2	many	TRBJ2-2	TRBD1	TGTGCCAGCAGAACAACCGGGACAGGCACCGGGGAGCTGTTTTTT	CASRTTGTGTGELFF
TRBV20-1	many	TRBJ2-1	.	TGCAGTGCTAGAGATTCCGTAGAGCAGTTCTTC	CSARDSVEQFF
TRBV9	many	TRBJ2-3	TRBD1	TGTGCCAGCAGCCTCGAACAGGGGATTGTCACAGATACGCAGTATTTT	CASSLEQGIVTDTQYF
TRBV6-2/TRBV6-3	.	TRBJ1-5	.	TGTGCCAGCAGTTACTCAGCCTACCGGGTCGGTAATCAGCCCCAGCATTTT	CASSYSAYRVGNQPQHF
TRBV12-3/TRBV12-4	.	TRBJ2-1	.	TGTGCCAGCAGTGACGGAACGTACAATGAGCAGTTCTTC	CASSDGTYNEQFF
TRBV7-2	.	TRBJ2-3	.	TGTGCCAGCAGCATCTCCCTGGGAGATACGCAGTATTTT	CASSISLGDTQYF
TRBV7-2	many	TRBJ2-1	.	TGTGCCAGCACCCTGGGTAGAGGAAATGAGCAGTTCTTC	CASTLGRGNEQFF
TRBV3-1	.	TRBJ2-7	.	TGTGCCAGCAGCCAAGATAACGGATCGGGCTACGAGCAGTACTTC	CASSQDNGSGYEQYF
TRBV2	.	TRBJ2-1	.	TGTGCCAGGCGACAGGCCTACAATGAGCAGTTCTTC	CARRQAYNEQFF
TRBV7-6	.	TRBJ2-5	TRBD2	TGTGCCAGCAGCTCCGGGGAGTTGGGGGAGGGCGAGACCCAGTACTTC	CASSSGELGEGETQYF
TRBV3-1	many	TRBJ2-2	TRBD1	TGTGCCAGCAGCGACTCTACAGGGGGTTGGACCGGGGAGCTGTTTTTT	CASSDSTGGWTGELFF
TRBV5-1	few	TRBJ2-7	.	TGCGCCAGCAGCTTGTGGGACACGGGCTACGAGCAGTACTTC	CASSLWDTGYEQYF
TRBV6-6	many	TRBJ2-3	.	TGTGCCAGCACGCAGGGCGCCACAGATACGCAGTATTTT	CASTQGATDTQYF
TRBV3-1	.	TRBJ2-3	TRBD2	TGTGCCAGCAGCCAAGGACTAGCGGGGGTTACTAGCACAGATACGCAGTATTTT	CASSQGLAGVTSTDTQYF
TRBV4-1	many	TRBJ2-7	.	TGCGCCAGCAGCCCTACTGTAGCGGCTACCTCCTACGAGCAGTACTTC	CASSPTVAATSYEQYF
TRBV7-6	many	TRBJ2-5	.	TGTGCCAGCAGCTTTCTCTCCCGGACGGCAGCCCAGTACTTC	CASSFLSRTAAQYF
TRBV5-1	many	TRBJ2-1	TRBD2	TGCGCCAGCAGCACCGAATTTAGCGGGGGCATATCCTACAATGAGCAGTTCTTC	CASSTEFSGGISYNEQFF
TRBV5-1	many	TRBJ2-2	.	TGCGCCAGCAGCTTGGCCTTGCGGGGCGCGAACACCGGGGAGCTGTTTTTT	CASSLALRGANTGELFF
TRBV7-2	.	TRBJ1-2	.	TGTGCCAGCGGGGGCACGGGGCGCTATGGCTACACCTTC	CASGGTGRYGYTF
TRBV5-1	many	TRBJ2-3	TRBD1	TGCGCCAGCAGCTTGAGGGACAGGGCAGATACGCAGTATTTT	CASSLRDRADTQYF
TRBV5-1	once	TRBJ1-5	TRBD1	TGCGCCAGCAGCGCCAAACAGGGGGCACAGCCCCAGCATTTT	CASSAKQGAQPQHF
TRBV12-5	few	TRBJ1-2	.	TGTGCTAGTGCCCGCCCCGGGAACTATGGCTACACCTTC	CASARPGNYGYTF
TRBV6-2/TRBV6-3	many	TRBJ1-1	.	TGTGCCAGCAGCCGACGGAACACTGAAGCTTTCTTT	CASSRRNTEAFF
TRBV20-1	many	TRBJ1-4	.	TGCAGTGCTAGAGGTCTCGCTAATGAAAAACTGTTTTTT	CSARGLANEKLFF
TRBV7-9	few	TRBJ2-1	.	TGTGCCAGCAGCCTGGGAGCACGTGAGCAGTTCTTC	CASSLGAREQFF
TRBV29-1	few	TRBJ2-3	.	TGCAGCGTCCCCTTGACTAGCACAGATACGCAGTATTTT	CSVPLTSTDTQYF
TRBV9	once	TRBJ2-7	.	TGTGCCGGCAGCACCGGGGCTGGAGAGCAGTACTTC	CAGSTGAGEQYF
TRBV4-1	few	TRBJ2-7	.	TGCGCCAGCAGCCAAGAAGAAGTCAGGTTGGCGGGCGAGCAGTACTTC	CASSQEEVRLAGEQYF
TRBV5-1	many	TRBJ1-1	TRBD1	TGCGCCAGCAGCTTGGGACAGGGTTGGCAGGGGAACACTGAAGCTTTCTTT	CASSLGQGWQGNTEAFF
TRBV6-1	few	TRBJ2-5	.	TGTGCCAGCAGTCTTGGCCAGGGCCAAGAGACCCAGTACTTC	CASSLGQGQETQYF
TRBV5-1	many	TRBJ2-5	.	TGCGCCAGCAGCTTGCTCGGTGCACAAGAGACCCAGTACTTC	CASSLLGAQETQYF
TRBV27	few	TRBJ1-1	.	TGTGCCAGCCAGCGGGGGCTCGGAAGCACTGAAGCTTTCTTT	CASQRGLGSTEAFF
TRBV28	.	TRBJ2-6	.	TGTGCCAGCAGTCATCAGTCAAGGGGGACCGGGGCCAACGTCCTGACTTTC	CASSHQSRGTGANVLTF
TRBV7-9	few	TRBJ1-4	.	TGTGCCAGCAGTAAGGTTTGGGGGCGAGGTGAAAAACTGTTTTTT	CASSKVWGRGEKLFF
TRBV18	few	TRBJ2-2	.	TGTGCCAGCTCACCACAGGGGGTTGTCCAAACCGGGGAGCTGTTTTTT	CASSPQGVVQTGELFF
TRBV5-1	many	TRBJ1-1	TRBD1	TGCGCCAGCAGCTTCGACAGGGCCAACACTGAAGCTTTCTTT	CASSFDRANTEAFF
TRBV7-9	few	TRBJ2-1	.	TGTGCCAGCAGCTTATATGACAATGAGCAGTTCTTC	CASSLYDNEQFF
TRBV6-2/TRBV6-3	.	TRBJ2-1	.	TGTGCCAGCAGTTCACGGGACACCCCTAACGATGAGCAGTTCTTC	CASSSRDTPNDEQFF
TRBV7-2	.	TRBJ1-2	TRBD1	TGTGCCAGCAGCTTACGTCGGGACAGGGCGTACGGCTACACCTTC	CASSLRRDRAYGYTF